The 10 T cell receptor beta chains below were found in one sample sequenced in a study of T cells after yellow fever vaccination. MiXCR, applied by TCRdb to the 5' RACE reads, yields one record per CDR3 protein. The sample yields 200,000 to 300,000 distinct CDR3 sequences, 10% to 15% seen once. The specimen was CD4+ T cells sorted from PBMCs, collected 45 days after the yellow fever booster vaccination. All receptors derive from a man aged 25-45 years who received the YFV17D yellow fever vaccine.

Ten or more counts support this clonotype. The V call is TRBV11-3, the J call TRBJ2-5; tentative D call: TRBD2 (5 bases). This CDR3 contains 13 residues. V dropped 5 bases and J dropped 2 bases, with 9 bases sitting between them. Germline assignment: CDR1 SGHNT and CDR2 YENEEA. The CDR3 nucleotides are TGTGCCAGCAGCGAGCCGGGACAAGAGACCCAGTACTTC. It codes for CASSEPGQETQYF.

In its sample, this clonotype was seen a few times. The gene calls are TRBV6-5 and TRBJ2-1; tentative D call: TRBD2 (5 bases). Trimming pared 6 bases from V and 4 bases from J, leaving 13 bases between. Per germline, CDR1 MNHEY and CDR2 SVGAGI. The CDR3 runs 14 residues. The CDR3, as DNA: TGTGCCAGCAGGTGGGGAAGCGGTTACAATGAGCAGTTCTTC. Encoded protein: CASRWGSGYNEQFF.

This clonotype has only a few counts. V gene TRBV7-2 combines with J gene TRBJ2-5, with TRBD2 as a possible D gene (6 bases). V dropped 0 bases and J dropped 2 bases, with 16 bases sitting between them. Germline lookup yields CDR1 SGHTA and CDR2 FQGNSA. CDR3 length: 17 residues. As DNA, the CDR3 is TGTGCCAGCAGCTTAGCGAGTTTGCTAGCGTCACAAGAGACCCAGTACTTC. It specifies CASSLASLLASQETQYF.

This clonotype was counted a few times. The gene calls are TRBV7-9 and TRBJ1-1, with 8 bases fitting TRBD1. CDR1 and CDR2 from the germline V gene are SEHNR and FQNEAQ (reference sequence). CDR3 length: 11 amino acids. The J segment lost 10 bases and the V segment lost 2 bases, leaving 0 bases of the junction unmatched. The CDR3 DNA reads as TGTGCCAGCAGCTTACAGGGGGCAGCTTTCTTT. As protein: CASSLQGAAFF.

This clonotype was seen many times. V is TRBV29-1 and J is TRBJ2-1; possible D gene TRBD2, 6 bases. CDR3 length: 14 residues. Trimming shortened V by 3 bases and J by 7 bases, and 16 bases separated the two germline ends. The germline V gene encodes CDR1 SQVTM and CDR2 ANQGSEA. CDR3 DNA sequence: TGCAGCGTTGACTCCGAGCGGGCCATGAATGAGCAGTTCTTC. It yields the protein CSVDSERAMNEQFF.

This clonotype was recorded a few times. The chain uses TRBV27 and TRBJ1-6; maybe TRBD1 (5 bases). The CDR3 has 14 amino acids. V dropped 6 bases and J dropped 10 bases, with 16 bases sitting between them. Germline assignment: CDR1 MNHEY and CDR2 SMNVEV (reference sequence). CDR3 coding DNA: TGTGCCAGCAGCTCGCAGGGTCCAGGCTCACCCCTCCACTTT. This gives the protein CASSSQGPGSPLHF.

The table lists this clonotype with a few counts. The chain combines TRBV12-3 or TRBV12-4 with TRBJ2-3; possible D gene TRBD2, 5 bases. The CDR3 length is 13 residues. V was pared by 4 bases and J by 5 bases, with 10 bases between. CDR3 DNA sequence: TGTGCCAGCAGTTCCTATCGGGGAGATACGCAGTATTTT. Amino acid sequence: CASSSYRGDTQYF.

This chain connects TRBV3-1 to TRBJ2-3; D call uncertain. The ends were cut back, 1 base at V and 4 bases at J, with 12 bases in the middle. In germline, CDR1 is LGHDT, CDR2 YNNKEL (reference sequence). The CDR3 covers 15 residues. The CDR3 region has the DNA TGTGCCAGCAGCCAAGGTGGAGTGATGGCAGATACGCAGTATTTT. It yields the protein CASSQGGVMADTQYF.

This clonotype was seen only a few times. V usage is TRBV4-3 and J usage is TRBJ1-4; D might be TRBD1 (5 bases). CDR3 length: 15 residues. Trimming stripped 0 bases from V and 8 bases from J, with 13 bases between. The germline V gene has CDR1 LGHNA and CDR2 YSLEER. CDR3 loop: CASSQDPRDSEKLFF. CDR3 DNA: TGCGCCAGCAGCCAAGACCCCAGGGATAGCGAAAAACTGTTTTTT.

The chain is built from TRBV6-5 and TRBJ2-7; 8 positions match TRBD2. In germline, CDR1 is MNHEY, CDR2 SVGAGI. V dropped 10 bases and J dropped 1; count of bases not matched to a gene: 9. The CDR3 runs to 14 residues. CDR3 nucleotide sequence: TGTGCCACCGGAGAACGGGAGGGATCCTACGAGCAGTACTTC. Translating it yields CATGEREGSYEQYF.